This TCR beta chain was found in a study of Ad26.COV2.S vaccination and SARS-CoV-2 variants. Data came from immunoSEQ multiplex PCR; TCRdb stores just in-frame clones and leaves some out. In the table there are about 470,000 clones, less than 95% of which are singletons. Study results and caveats: Measurements of TCR breadth and depth may have given underestimates of the total T cell responses.

Treatment denoted: some 20 received Ad26.COV2.S at low or high dose, single or two shots; about 5 received placebo; per-sample allocation not given. Day 63 after the first injection of vaccine or placebo was the sampling time. V was shortened by 1 base and J by 7 bases, with 20 bases between the two germline ends. The CDR3 extends over 16 amino acids. From germline, CDR1 is MNHNS and CDR2 SASEGT. The sample holds one count of this clone. Its cognate antigen is unknown. The source material was peripheral blood, sampled in a trial of Ad26.COV2.S vaccine versus placebo. This clonotype was sampled from a person between 18 and 59 years old who received the Ad26.COV2.S COVID-19 vaccine or a placebo. This chain connects TRBV6-1 to TRBJ2-7, with D tentatively TRBD1 or TRBD2 (5 bases each). The DNA for the CDR3 is TGTGCCAGCAGTGAAGGGGACGAGGGGTCTCTAATGGAGCAGTACTTC. Translating it yields CASSEGDEGSLMEQYF.